What follows is one T cell receptor beta chain and its context. Its specific antigen is unknown. Per-nucleotide qualities are absent, and no much larger clonotype sits a single base away. The immunoSEQ hsTCRB v3.0 assay was used at survey level resolution to sequence the TRB variable region. A depth of roughly 35,000-50,000 T-cell genomes per sample was targeted for TRB sequencing. TRB libraries were pooled and sequenced on an Illumina MiSeq using a v3 150-cycle kit. On the study's bioinformatics: Repertoire analysis was performed in R inside a reproducible Nextflow workflow that covered QC, data transformation and analysis. LymphoSeq2, an R package for AIRR-Seq data exploration, was used to implement custom analyses. A few samples yielding fewer than 5000 total TRB sequences were excluded, leaving over 150 analyzed HIV repertoires. Among the 180 or so HIV repertoires that were kept, around 59 were collected before ART initiation and 120 to 140 were collected after ART initiation. Repertoires were downsampled to 5000 TRB nucleotide sequences, with summary statistics averaged over 100 downsampling iterations. The analysis kept only TRB sequences whose CDR3 regions were at least seven amino acids long. A Shannon entropy-derived clonality score and the Gini coefficient were used to measure diversity. In repertoire networks, the top 5000 CDR3 amino acid sequences were linked whenever an edit distance of one separated two sequences. GLIPH2 predicted antigen specificity groups and MHC restriction for TRB CDR3 amino acid sequences. To flag known CMV, EBV, HIV or tissue antigen associations, CDR3 amino acid sequences were matched against VDJdb and McPAS-TCR. Pre-ART, post-ART and control groups were compared with Wilcoxon signed-rank tests and Holm-Bonferroni correction. Sourced from immuneACCESS, this table was stored by TCRdb with only in-frame sequences that have V and J called. A share of the clones is absent; for the studies checked, an unresolved V gene accounts for under half, and the remainder has no known explanation. That table gives V, J and clone size, and the DNA gave D and trimming. The sample table holds 9,000 to 15,000 clones, of which roughly three quarters were seen once. Of the sample, around a tenth falls within the top ten clones.

To be included, a participant needed at least one PBMC sample from before ART initiation plus at least two post-ART samples. Every participant with HIV received treatment in the United States of America. Cryopreserved samples of about 1-11 million PBMC were thawed and washed before DNA extraction. At the time of the earliest PBMC sample, participants with HIV were aged between about 20 and 60 years. PBMC samples were contributed by each participant from 1-4 timepoints before ART initiation and 2-8 timepoints after ART initiation, with a median of 7 samples. For every participant, serial HIV viral load, CD4+ T-cell count, ART history and demographic data were obtained. A Qiagen kit on a QIAcube was used to extract genomic DNA from unsorted PBMC, with samples processed in batches of 12. The sample originates from a study of long-term antiretroviral therapy in people with HIV (dated by TCRdb to between 2020 and 2023). About the investigation overall: Collection of the earliest samples took place about a decade ahead of the 2015 WHO recommendation for immediate ART, at a time when ART was typically delayed until CD4 counts fell. A retrospective serial study tested whether changes in peripheral blood TRB repertoire composition and diversity were associated with ART initiation and durable HIV suppression. From fewer than 35 adults with confirmed HIV infection, the cohort provided 150 to 200 cryopreserved PBMC samples, gathered serially across a mean of around six years (range 1-12). Of the approximately 30 participants with HIV, more than 10 were female. Test extractions of a monoclonal T-cell line alongside approximately 36 polyclonal samples showed no cross-contamination during QIAcube processing.

The investigation overall reported the following: Because pre-ART samples had limited cell numbers, unsorted PBMC were profiled rather than sorted CD4+ and CD8+ T cells. Since PBMC availability was limited, sequencing covered only the TCR beta chain, with no alpha chain pairing. Samples dated from the mid-2000s to the late 2010s, and the ART regimens used may be less effective than current ones. Inferences about post-ART repertoire changes are limited because no data were available on ART adherence, viral resistance or therapy changes. Expanded TRB clones identified before ART initiation dominated the repertoire across all time points, though the dominance fluctuated and decreased in many PLHIV after ART. Starting ART was linked to a significant rise in TRB diversity, yet even after long-term ART the diversity remained significantly lower than in transplant donor controls. CDR3 length ranges in HIV repertoires were narrower than in controls, and network structure suggested an antigen-experienced repertoire with only a slight naive shift after ART.

Including cysteine and phenylalanine, the CDR3 has 15 amino acids. The entry retains the CDR3 DNA only, 45 bases that are in frame from base 1. The V end loses 5 bases and the J end loses 3 bases, and a stretch of 18 bases separates them. CDR1 SGHKS and CDR2 YYEKEE are derived from the germline V gene (reference sequence). The chain uses TRBV5-5 and TRBJ2-7; TRBD1 is a possible D gene, resting on 6 matching bases. Sequences were derived from unsorted PBMCs, sampled 0.8 years before starting antiretroviral therapy. The clonotype was recovered from a woman in her forties with HIV. The CDR3 here reads CASSFTGSHYYEQYF. The nucleotide sequence reads TGTGCCAGCAGTTTCACAGGGTCCCACTACTACGAGCAGTACTTC.